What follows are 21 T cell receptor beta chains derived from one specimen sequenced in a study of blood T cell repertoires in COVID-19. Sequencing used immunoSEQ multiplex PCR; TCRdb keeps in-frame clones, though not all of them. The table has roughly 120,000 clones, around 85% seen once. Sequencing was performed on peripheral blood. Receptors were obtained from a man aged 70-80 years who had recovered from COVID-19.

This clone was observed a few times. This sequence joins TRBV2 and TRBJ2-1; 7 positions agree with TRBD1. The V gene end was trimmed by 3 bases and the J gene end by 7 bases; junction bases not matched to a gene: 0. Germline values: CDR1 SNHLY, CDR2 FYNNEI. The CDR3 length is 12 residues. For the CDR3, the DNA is TGTGCCAGCAGTGACAGGGGGAATGAGCAGTTCTTC. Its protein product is CASSDRGNEQFF. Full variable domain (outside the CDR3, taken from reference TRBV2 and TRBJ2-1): EPEVTQTPSHQVTQMGQEVILRCVPISNHLYFYWYRQILGQKVEFLVSFYNNEISEKSEIFDDQFSVERPDGSNFTLKIRSTKLEDSAMYFCASSDRGNEQFFGPGTRLTVL.

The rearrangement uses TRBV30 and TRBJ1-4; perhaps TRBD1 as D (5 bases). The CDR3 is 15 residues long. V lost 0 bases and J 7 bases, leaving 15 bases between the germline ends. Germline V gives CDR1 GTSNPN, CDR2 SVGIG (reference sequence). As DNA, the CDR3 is TGTGCCTGGAGTGTGAAAGGGACGGAGGGTGAAAAACTGTTTTTT. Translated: CAWSVKGTEGEKLFF. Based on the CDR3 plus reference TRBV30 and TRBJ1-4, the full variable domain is SQTIHQWPATLVQPVGSPLSLECTVEGTSNPNLYWYRQAAGRGLQLLFYSVGIGQISSEVPQNLSASRPQDRQFILSSKKLLLSDSGFYLCAWSVKGTEGEKLFFGSGTQLSVL.

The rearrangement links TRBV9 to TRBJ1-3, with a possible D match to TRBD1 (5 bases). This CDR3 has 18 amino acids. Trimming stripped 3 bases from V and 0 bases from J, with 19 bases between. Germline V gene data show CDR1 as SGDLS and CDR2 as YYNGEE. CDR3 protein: CASSAQDSHWISGNTIYF. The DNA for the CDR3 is TGTGCCAGCAGCGCCCAAGACAGCCACTGGATCTCTGGAAACACCATATATTTT.

DNA of the CDR3: TGTGCCAGCAGTGAAAATGTACCTAGCGGGGGAACAGATACGCAGTATTTT. Its protein is CASSENVPSGGTDTQYF. The rearrangement links TRBV6-1 to TRBJ2-3; TRBD2 aligns across 10 bases. Trimming cost V 2 bases and J 3 bases; bases outside gene matches: 8. CDR3 size: 17 residues. Germline V gene lookup returns CDR1 MNHNS and CDR2 SASEGT.

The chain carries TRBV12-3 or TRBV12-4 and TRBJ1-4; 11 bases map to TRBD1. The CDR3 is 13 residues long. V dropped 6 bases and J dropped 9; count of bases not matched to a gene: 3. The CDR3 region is CASSRTGGQKLFF. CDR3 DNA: TGTGCCAGCAGCCGGACAGGGGGCCAAAAACTGTTTTTT.

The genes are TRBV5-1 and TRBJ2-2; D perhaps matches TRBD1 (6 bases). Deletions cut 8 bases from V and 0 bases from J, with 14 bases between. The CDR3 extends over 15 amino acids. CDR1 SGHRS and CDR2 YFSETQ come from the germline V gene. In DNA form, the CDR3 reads TGCGCCAGTAACCCCGGGACAACGAACACCGGGGAGCTGTTTTTT. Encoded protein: CASNPGTTNTGELFF.

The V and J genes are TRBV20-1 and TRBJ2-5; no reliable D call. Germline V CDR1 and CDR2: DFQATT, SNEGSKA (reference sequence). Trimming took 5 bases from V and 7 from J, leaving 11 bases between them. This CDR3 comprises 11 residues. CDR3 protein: CSAPRVGTQYF. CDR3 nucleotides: TGCAGTGCTCCTCGGGTGGGGACCCAGTACTTC.

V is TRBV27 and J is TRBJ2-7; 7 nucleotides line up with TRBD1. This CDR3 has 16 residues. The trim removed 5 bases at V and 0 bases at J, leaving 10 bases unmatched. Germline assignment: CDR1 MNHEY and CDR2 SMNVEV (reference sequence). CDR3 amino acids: CASSPRTGPLSYEQYF. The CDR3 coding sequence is TGTGCCAGCAGTCCGCGGACAGGCCCCCTCTCCTACGAGCAGTACTTC.

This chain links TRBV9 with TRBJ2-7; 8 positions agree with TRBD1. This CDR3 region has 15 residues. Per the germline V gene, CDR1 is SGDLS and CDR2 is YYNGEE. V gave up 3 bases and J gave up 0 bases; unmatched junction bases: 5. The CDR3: CASSASTGASYEQYF. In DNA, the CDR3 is TGTGCCAGCAGCGCCTCGACAGGGGCCTCCTACGAGCAGTACTTC.

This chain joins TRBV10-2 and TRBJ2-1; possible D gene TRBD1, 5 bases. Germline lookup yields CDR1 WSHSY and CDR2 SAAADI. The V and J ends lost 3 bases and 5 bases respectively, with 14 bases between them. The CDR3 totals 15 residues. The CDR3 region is CASSDRVRFHNEQFF. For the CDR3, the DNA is TGCGCCAGCAGTGACAGGGTGCGTTTTCACAATGAGCAGTTCTTC.

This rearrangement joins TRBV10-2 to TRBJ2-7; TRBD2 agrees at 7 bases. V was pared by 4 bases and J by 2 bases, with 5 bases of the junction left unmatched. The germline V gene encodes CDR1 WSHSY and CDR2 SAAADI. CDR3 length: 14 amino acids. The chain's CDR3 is CASSAGGTPYEQYF. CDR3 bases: TGCGCCAGCAGTGCCGGGGGGACCCCCTACGAGCAGTACTTC.

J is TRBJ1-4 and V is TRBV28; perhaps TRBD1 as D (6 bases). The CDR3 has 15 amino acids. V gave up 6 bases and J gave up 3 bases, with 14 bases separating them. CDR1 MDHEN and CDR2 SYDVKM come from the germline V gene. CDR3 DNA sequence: TGTGCCAGCAGACCTCAGGGGTTCCCTAATGAAAAACTGTTTTTT. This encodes CASRPQGFPNEKLFF.

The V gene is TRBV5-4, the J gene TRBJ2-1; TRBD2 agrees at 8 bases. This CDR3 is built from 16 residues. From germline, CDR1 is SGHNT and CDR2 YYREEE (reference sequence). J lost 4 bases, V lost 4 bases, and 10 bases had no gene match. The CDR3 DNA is TGTGCCAGCAGCACTGGGAAAGCGGGGGATTACAATGAGCAGTTCTTC. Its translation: CASSTGKAGDYNEQFF.

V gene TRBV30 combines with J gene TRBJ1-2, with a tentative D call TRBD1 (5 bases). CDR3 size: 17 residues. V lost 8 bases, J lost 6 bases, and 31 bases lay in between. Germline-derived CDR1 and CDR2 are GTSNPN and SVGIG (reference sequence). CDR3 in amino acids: CARQEWGAREGRDGYTF. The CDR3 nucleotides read TGTGCCCGCCAAGAGTGGGGCGCGCGGGAAGGAAGGGATGGCTACACCTTC.

CDR3 in DNA: TGTGCCAGCAGCGCCGGACAGGGGGCATGGGGGGAGCTGTTTTTT. It translates to CASSAGQGAWGELFF. The genes are TRBV9 and TRBJ2-2; TRBD1 matches at 11 bases. The V and J ends lost 3 bases and 8 bases, in that order; junction bases with no gene match: 6. This CDR3 spans 15 amino acids. From germline, CDR1 is SGDLS and CDR2 YYNGEE.

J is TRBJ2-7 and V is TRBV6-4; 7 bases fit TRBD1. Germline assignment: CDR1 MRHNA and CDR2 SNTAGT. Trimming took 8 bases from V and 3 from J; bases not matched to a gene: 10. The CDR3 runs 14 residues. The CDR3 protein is CASWEKDRYYEQYF. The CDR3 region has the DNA TGTGCCAGCTGGGAAAAGGACAGGTACTACGAGCAGTACTTC.

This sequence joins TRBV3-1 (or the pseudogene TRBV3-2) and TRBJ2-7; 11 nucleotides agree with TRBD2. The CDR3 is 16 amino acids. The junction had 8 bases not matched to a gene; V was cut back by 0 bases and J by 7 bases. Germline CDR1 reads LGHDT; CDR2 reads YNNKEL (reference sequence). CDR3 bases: TGTGCCAGCAGCCAAGAACCCCCCCTAGCGGGGGGTGAGCAGTACTTC. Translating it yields CASSQEPPLAGGEQYF.

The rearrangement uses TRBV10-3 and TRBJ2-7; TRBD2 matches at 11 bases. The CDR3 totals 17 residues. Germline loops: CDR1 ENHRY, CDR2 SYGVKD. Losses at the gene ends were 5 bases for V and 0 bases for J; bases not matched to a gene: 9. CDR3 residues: CAISHHSSGRSSYEQYF. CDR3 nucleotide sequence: TGTGCCATCAGTCACCATTCTAGCGGGAGGAGCTCCTACGAGCAGTACTTC.

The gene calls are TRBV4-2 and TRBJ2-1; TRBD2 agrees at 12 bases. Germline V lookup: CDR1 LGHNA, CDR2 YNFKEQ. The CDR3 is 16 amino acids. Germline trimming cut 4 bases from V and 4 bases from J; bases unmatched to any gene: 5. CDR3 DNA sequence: TGTGCCAGCAGCCTCGGAGGACTAGCGGGGTACAATGAGCAGTTCTTC. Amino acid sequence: CASSLGGLAGYNEQFF.

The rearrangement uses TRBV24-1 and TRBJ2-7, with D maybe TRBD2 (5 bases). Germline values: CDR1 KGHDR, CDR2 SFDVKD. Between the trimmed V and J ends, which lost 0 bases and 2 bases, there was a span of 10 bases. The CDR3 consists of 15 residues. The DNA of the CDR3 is TGTGCCACCAGTGATTTGATCGGGATCCCCTACGAGCAGTACTTC. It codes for CATSDLIGIPYEQYF.

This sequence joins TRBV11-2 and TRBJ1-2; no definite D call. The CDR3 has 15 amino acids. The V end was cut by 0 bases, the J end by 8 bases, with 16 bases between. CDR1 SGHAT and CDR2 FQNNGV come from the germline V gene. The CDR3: CASSLDPGAERGYTF. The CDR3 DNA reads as TGTGCCAGCAGCTTAGATCCGGGAGCAGAGAGGGGCTACACCTTC. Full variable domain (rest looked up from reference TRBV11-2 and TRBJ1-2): EAGVAQSPRYKIIEKRQSVAFWCNPISGHATLYWYQQILGQGPKLLIQFQNNGVVDDSQLPKDRFSAERLKGVDSTLKIQPAKLEDSAVYLCASSLDPGAERGYTFGSGTRLTVV.